These T cell receptor beta chains were read from a single sample in a study of blood T cell repertoires in COVID-19. Using immunoSEQ multiplex PCR, the repertoire was profiled, and TCRdb retains in-frame clones only, with some absent. The data contain about 80,000 clones, 70% to 85% of them singletons. Sequencing was performed on peripheral blood. Receptors originate from a human donor in a cohort sampled during active COVID-19. CDR3s include the opening cysteine and the closing phenylalanine or tryptophan. A D gene is named only where the DNA matches it firmly. Rows may omit the clone size; those that give it use once, few, many or a size class.

J gene | V gene | clone size | D gene | CDR3 protein | CDR3 DNA
TRBJ2-2 | TRBV11-2 | NA | NA | CASSLGATGELFF | TGTGCCAGCAGCTTAGGGGCCACCGGGGAGCTGTTTTTT
TRBJ2-3 | TRBV11-2 | NA | TRBD2 | CASSSLAGGPTDTQYF | TGTGCCAGCAGCTCACTAGCGGGGGGGCCCACAGATACGCAGTATTTT
TRBJ2-5 | TRBV28 | few | TRBD2 | CASGTSGGASGETQYF | TGTGCCAGCGGGACTAGCGGGGGGGCCTCGGGAGAGACCCAGTACTTC
TRBJ2-1 | TRBV2 | NA | NA | CASSEGVREQFF | TGTGCCAGCAGTGAAGGAGTTCGGGAGCAGTTCTTC
TRBJ2-5 | TRBV6-5 | once | TRBD1 | CAGTRGQAQKETQYF | TGTGCCGGCACCCGAGGACAGGCTCAAAAAGAGACCCAGTACTTC
TRBJ1-1 | TRBV4-1 | few | TRBD1 | CASSQVGTANTEAFF | TGCGCCAGCAGCCAAGTCGGGACAGCGAACACTGAAGCTTTCTTT
TRBJ1-2 | TRBV19 | NA | NA | CASSRGSSSNYGYTF | TGTGCCAGTAGCCGGGGGAGTTCGTCAAACTATGGCTACACCTTC
TRBJ2-2 | TRBV6-5 | NA | TRBD2 | CASSPGLAGIGELFF | TGTGCCAGCAGCCCCGGACTAGCGGGGATAGGGGAGCTGTTTTTT
TRBJ1-5 | TRBV28 | NA | TRBD1 | CASSQGDSPNQPQHF | TGTGCCAGCAGTCAAGGGGACAGCCCCAATCAGCCCCAGCATTTT
TRBJ2-2 | TRBV27 | few | TRBD1 | CASSPRDRGFLEELFF | TGTGCCAGCAGTCCCCGGGACAGGGGGTTCCTCGAGGAGCTGTTTTTT
TRBJ2-7 | TRBV11-1 | NA | NA | CASSPRTGNYEQYF | TGTGCCAGCAGCCCAAGGACGGGAAACTACGAGCAGTACTTC
TRBJ1-1 | TRBV11-2 | few | NA | CASSHRTAVTEAFF | TGTGCCAGCAGCCATCGGACAGCCGTCACTGAAGCTTTCTTT
TRBJ2-1 | TRBV20-1 | NA | NA | CSASSSSGEQFF | TGCAGTGCTAGTAGTAGTTCCGGTGAGCAGTTCTTC
TRBJ2-3 | TRBV5-6 | once | NA | CASSFDSTDTQYF | TGTGCCAGCAGCTTCGACTCCACAGATACGCAGTATTTT
TRBJ1-2 | TRBV7-8 | few | TRBD1 | CASGRTGTANYGYTF | TGTGCCAGCGGACGAACCGGGACAGCTAACTATGGCTACACCTTC
TRBJ2-7 | TRBV6-1 | NA | NA | CASSERQAEAEQYF | TGTGCCAGCAGTGAGCGACAGGCCGAGGCCGAGCAGTACTTC
TRBJ2-1 | TRBV28 | NA | NA | CASSLEGGGVTFYNEQFF | TGTGCCAGCAGTTTAGAGGGCGGGGGCGTTACTTTTTACAATGAGCAGTTCTTC
TRBJ2-4 | TRBV19 | NA | TRBD1 | CASRDRGLNIQYF | TGTGCCAGCCGGGACAGGGGTTTAAACATTCAGTACTTC
TRBJ1-2 | TRBV7-9 | NA | TRBD1 | CASSLKMGAGGALYGYTF | TGTGCCAGCAGCTTAAAAATGGGCGCAGGGGGCGCTCTCTATGGCTACACCTTC
TRBJ2-5 | TRBV9 | NA | NA | CASSVGTVQETQYF | TGTGCCAGCAGCGTAGGGACAGTCCAAGAGACCCAGTACTTC
TRBJ2-7 | TRBV5-4 | NA | TRBD1 | CASSLGGQGHYEQYF | TGTGCCAGCAGCTTGGGGGGACAGGGGCACTACGAGCAGTACTTC
TRBJ1-4 | TRBV24-1 | NA | NA | CATSDPKEGEKLFF | TGTGCCACCAGTGATCCAAAAGAGGGTGAAAAACTGTTTTTT
TRBJ1-1 | TRBV10-3 | NA | NA | CAIRPGQLGTEAFF | TGTGCCATCAGGCCCGGACAGTTAGGCACTGAAGCTTTCTTT
TRBJ2-1 | TRBV5-1 | NA | TRBD2 | CASSLEAGAYNEQFF | TGCGCCAGCAGCTTGGAGGCGGGGGCCTACAATGAGCAGTTCTTC
TRBJ1-6 | TRBV27 | NA | NA | CATRQILNSPLHF | TGTGCCACCAGACAGATATTAAATTCACCCCTCCACTTT
TRBJ2-7 | TRBV29-1 | NA | TRBD1 | CSVEDRDRVYF | TGCAGCGTTGAAGACCGGGACAGGGTCTACTTC
TRBJ1-2 | TRBV5-1 | NA | TRBD1 | CASSAGQFYGYTF | TGCGCCAGCAGCGCGGGACAGTTCTATGGCTACACCTTC
TRBJ1-2 | TRBV7-3 | NA | TRBD1 | CASSFQPGQPYGYTF | TGTGCCAGCAGCTTTCAACCGGGACAGCCCTATGGCTACACCTTC
TRBJ2-5 | TRBV9 | NA | TRBD1 | CASSVAGGGGETQYF | TGTGCCAGCAGCGTAGCAGGGGGCGGTGGGGAGACCCAGTACTTC
TRBJ1-3 | TRBV7-2 | NA | NA | CASSSQVSGNTIYF | TGTGCCAGCAGCTCACAGGTTTCTGGAAACACCATATATTTT
TRBJ2-5 | TRBV5-1 | once | NA | CASSQQETQYF | TGCGCCAGCAGCCAACAAGAGACCCAGTACTTC
TRBJ1-1 | TRBV5-5 | once | NA | CASSPRASREGEAFF | TGTGCCAGCAGTCCGAGGGCCTCCCGGGAGGGTGAAGCTTTCTTT
TRBJ2-3 | TRBV29-1 | NA | NA | CTGTLSSTDTQYF | TGCACGGGGACACTCTCTAGCACAGATACGCAGTATTTT
TRBJ1-2 | TRBV5-8 | NA | NA | CASSLQGNYGYTF | TGTGCCAGCAGCCTACAGGGTAACTATGGCTACACCTTC
TRBJ2-1 | TRBV27 | NA | NA | CASSVGGNEQFF | TGTGCCAGCAGCGTAGGGGGTAATGAGCAGTTCTTC
TRBJ1-5 | TRBV27 | few | NA | CASSLEAVSNQPQHF | TGTGCCAGCAGTCTAGAGGCCGTAAGCAATCAGCCCCAGCATTTT
TRBJ1-5 | TRBV6-2/TRBV6-3 | few | TRBD1 | CASTPRGLSNQPQHF | TGTGCCAGCACCCCCAGGGGGCTCTCCAATCAGCCCCAGCATTTT
TRBJ1-5 | TRBV6-5 | few | TRBD1 | CASSRTGGNNQPQHF | TGTGCCAGCAGCCGGACAGGGGGTAACAATCAGCCCCAGCATTTT
TRBJ1-3 | TRBV18 | NA | TRBD1 | CASSPRTGPGNTIYF | TGTGCCAGCTCACCGAGGACAGGTCCGGGTAACACCATATATTTT
TRBJ1-2 | TRBV5-1 | few | NA | CASGNRDGYTF | TGCGCCAGCGGAAACAGGGATGGCTACACCTTC
TRBJ1-2 | TRBV6-6 | NA | TRBD1 | CASRMSEQGALDGYTF | TGTGCCAGCAGAATGTCGGAACAGGGGGCGCTGGATGGCTACACCTTC
TRBJ1-6 | TRBV29-1 | NA | NA | CSVAWGDNSPLHF | TGCAGCGTTGCATGGGGGGATAATTCACCCCTCCACTTT
TRBJ1-1 | TRBV19 | NA | NA | CASSIAPFSITWRNTEAFF | TGTGCCAGTAGTATAGCCCCTTTCTCCATAACCTGGAGGAACACTGAAGCTTTCTTT
TRBJ1-5 | TRBV21-1 | NA | NA | CASSKGGASQPQHF | TGTGCCAGCAGCAAGGGGGGGGCGAGTCAGCCCCAGCATTTT
TRBJ2-1 | TRBV6-6 | NA | TRBD1 | CASSNLGQSEQFF | TGTGCCAGCAGTAACCTGGGACAGTCTGAGCAGTTCTTC
TRBJ1-2 | TRBV5-6 | NA | TRBD1 | CASSSGQNSYGYTF | TGTGCCAGCAGCTCGGGACAGAATTCCTATGGCTACACCTTC
TRBJ2-5 | TRBV27 | NA | TRBD2 | CASSLWARLAGVVETQYF | TGTGCCAGCAGTTTATGGGCCCGGCTAGCGGGGGTTGTGGAGACCCAGTACTTC
TRBJ2-3 | TRBV7-3 | NA | TRBD2 | CASSLATSGSTDTQYF | TGTGCCAGCAGCCTAGCCACTAGCGGTAGCACAGATACGCAGTATTTT
TRBJ2-5 | TRBV7-8 | NA | NA | CASSLNGRMVQETQYF | TGTGCCAGCAGCTTAAACGGCAGGATGGTTCAAGAGACCCAGTACTTC
TRBJ1-1 | TRBV5-1 | NA | NA | CASSLGIAVRTGRNTEAFF | TGCGCCAGCAGCTTGGGGATTGCGGTTCGAACAGGGAGAAACACTGAAGCTTTCTTT
TRBJ2-3 | TRBV3-1/TRBV3-2 | NA | NA | CASSLRRDLSTDTQYF | TGTGCCAGCAGCCTAAGGAGGGACCTGAGCACAGATACGCAGTATTTT
TRBJ2-3 | TRBV18 | NA | NA | CASSPPGLGTDTQYF | TGTGCCAGCTCACCCCCGGGACTGGGCACAGATACGCAGTATTTT
TRBJ2-4 | TRBV4-1 | NA | NA | CASSQEGLEGSTKNIQYF | TGCGCCAGCAGCCAAGAGGGGCTGGAGGGGTCAACCAAAAACATTCAGTACTTC
TRBJ1-1 | TRBV9 | NA | TRBD1 | CASSSRDRGYTEAFF | TGTGCCAGCAGCTCCCGGGACAGGGGTTATACTGAAGCTTTCTTT
TRBJ1-2 | TRBV12-3/TRBV12-4 | NA | NA | CASSTMSKGGYTF | TGTGCCAGCAGCACGATGTCGAAGGGGGGCTACACCTTC